A selection of T cell receptor beta chains follows, all from one sample in a study of blood T cells in healthy people across ages. Using its own MiXCR run on the 5' RACE reads, TCRdb lists one record per CDR3 protein. The sample lists 1.8 million or so distinct CDR3 sequences, about two fifths occurring once. The sequenced sample consisted of blood. These receptors originate from a human donor in good health. CDR3s include the opening cysteine and the closing phenylalanine or tryptophan.

j_call	cdr3_length	v_call	cdr3_aa
TRBJ2-5	10	TRBV27	CASGEIEQYF
TRBJ1-1	11	TRBV7-2	CASPRRFGAFF
TRBJ2-5	16	TRBV5-1	CASSRVPGLPQETQYF
TRBJ2-7	16	TRBV4-1	CASSQDKGGLSYEQYF
.	15	TRBV7-2	CASSHGWGGENEQYF
TRBJ2-1	13	TRBV20-1	CSARPTSFPEQFF
TRBJ2-5	15	TRBV28	CASSLAGAGGETQYF
TRBJ2-1	16	TRBV24-1	CATSDPAGGEYNEQFF
TRBJ2-5	15	TRBV2	CASSEGWTGEWEQYF
TRBJ2-1	15	TRBV20-1	CSARGAGAGVIEQFF
TRBJ1-5	15	TRBV5-1	CASSLGDSANQPQHF
TRBJ1-2	15	TRBV4-1	CASSQALGQGVADTF
TRBJ2-7	19	TRBV5-1	CASRRWGQGHRRGSYEQYF
TRBJ2-1	16	TRBV24-1	CAASDWGHTLDNEQFF
TRBJ2-1	18	TRBV20-1	CSARGSGGTGGSYNEQFF
TRBJ1-1	14	TRBV6-1	CASKVERLNTEAFF
TRBJ1-1	14	TRBV5-1	CASNDRGMNTEAFF
.	16	TRBV12-3/TRBV12-4	CASSPRGQGHTYEQYF
TRBJ1-1	14	TRBV12-3/TRBV12-4	CASSRDREFKEAFF
TRBJ2-1	16	TRBV28	CASSTLGENSYNEQFF
TRBJ1-5	14	TRBV6-5	CASRPSGDRQPQHF
TRBJ1-1	11	TRBV12-3/TRBV12-4	CASRSVQGAFF
TRBJ2-1	15	TRBV27	CASSFGQDLYNEQFF
TRBJ2-7	16	TRBV7-2	CASSLAPSRGTGEQYF
TRBJ2-7	17	TRBV2	CASSASTGGLSSDEQYF
TRBJ2-6	11	TRBV11-3	CASSYRGVLTF
TRBJ2-3	15	TRBV7-9	CASSRTSQPTDTQYF
TRBJ2-7	14	TRBV5-1	CASSLGDGGSEQYF
TRBJ2-1	13	TRBV14	CASSLTTGDEQFF
TRBJ1-4	14	TRBV20-1	CSTSLYATNEKLFF
TRBJ2-7	13	TRBV29-1	CSVASGGAYEQYF
TRBJ1-5	14	TRBV29-1	CSVGTGMGGQPQHF
TRBJ1-2	12	TRBV29-1	CSVVSRVYGYTF
TRBJ1-6	18	TRBV7-2	CASSPRDRTRSYNSPLHF
TRBJ1-2	12	TRBV27	CASLRAGRGYTF
TRBJ1-1	14	TRBV4-2	CASSQYRGSTEAFF
TRBJ2-3	15	TRBV7-7	CASTSCEGCTDTQYF
TRBJ2-1	14	TRBV28	CASSFPSGEHEQFF
TRBJ2-7	15	TRBV7-2	CASSPRLGASYEQYF
TRBJ2-5	14	TRBV20-1	CSAPTSSYQETLYF